This T cell receptor (beta chain) was observed in a study of cytomegalovirus exposure and HLA in healthy donors. Assay: immunoSEQ multiplex PCR; the TCRdb copy retains only in-frame clones and omits some. The table records a few hundred thousand clones, 75% to 90% of them present only once. Germline V CDR1 and CDR2: LNHNV, YYDKDF (reference sequence). The CDR3 is 14 amino acids. V dropped 5 bases and J dropped 3 bases, with 10 bases sitting between them. The chain carries TRBV15 and TRBJ2-2; D is unclear. The TCR was taken from a young woman in good health and CMV-seropositive. Sequencing was performed on PBMCs. The DNA of the CDR3 is TGTGCCACCAGCCCCTTTAGTCACACCGGGGAGCTGTTTTTT. Protein sequence: CATSPFSHTGELFF.